This TCR beta chain was identified in a study of spatial heterogeneity in lung cancer. Turning to the study itself: Beta-chain sequences were consistently detected more often than alpha-chain sequences.

A unique molecular identifier was carried by every single TCR cDNA molecule. TCRdb re-derived calls from the 5' RACE reads in MiXCR, one entry per CDR3 protein. The data hold about 13,000 distinct CDR3 sequences, with around 5.9% observed a single time. Findings of the study overall: Within tumors, counts of expanded alpha and beta TCRs tracked tumor mutation counts.

For this clonotype: Its antigen is currently unknown. This beta chain is an unintended read in a library built for alpha chains; its size means little.

V was pared by 2 bases and J by 3 bases, with 11 bases between. CDR1 is DFQATT, CDR2 SNEGSKA, per germline (reference sequence). The CDR3 contains 13 residues. Time point specified: sample taken at primary tumor resection. Without sorting, whole RNA was sequenced from tumor, nontumor lung or frozen PBMC. This rearrangement joins TRBV20-1 to TRBJ2-7; D is unresolved. Sequences were derived from lung tumor tissue, sampled at surgery. The clonotype originates from a female donor with early-stage non-small cell lung cancer. The CDR3: CSARSISRYEQYF. DNA of the CDR3: TGCAGTGCTAGAAGTATTAGTCGCTACGAGCAGTACTTC.